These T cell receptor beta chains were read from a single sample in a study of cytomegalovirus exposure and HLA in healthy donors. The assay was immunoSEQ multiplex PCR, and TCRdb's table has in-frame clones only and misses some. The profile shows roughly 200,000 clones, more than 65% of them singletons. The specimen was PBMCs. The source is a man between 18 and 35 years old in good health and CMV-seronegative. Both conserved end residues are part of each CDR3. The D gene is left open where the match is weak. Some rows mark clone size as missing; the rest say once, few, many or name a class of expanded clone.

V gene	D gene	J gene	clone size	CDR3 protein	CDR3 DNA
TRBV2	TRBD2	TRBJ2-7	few	CASSSRLAGEYEQYF	TGTGCCAGCAGTTCGCGACTAGCGGGAGAATACGAGCAGTACTTC
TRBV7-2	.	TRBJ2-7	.	CASSSQPISYEQYF	TGTGCCAGCAGCTCCCAACCTATATCCTACGAGCAGTACTTC
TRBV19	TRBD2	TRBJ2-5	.	CASTGGARETQYF	TGTGCCAGTACCGGGGGGGCAAGGGAGACCCAGTACTTC
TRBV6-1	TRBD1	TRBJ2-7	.	CASSGHGTGGLLHTKYEQYF	TGTGCCAGCAGTGGCCACGGGACAGGGGGCCTCCTCCATACAAAGTACGAGCAGTACTTC
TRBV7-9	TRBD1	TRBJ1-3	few	CASSLMGQGADTIYF	TGTGCCAGCAGCTTAATGGGACAGGGGGCGGACACCATATATTTT
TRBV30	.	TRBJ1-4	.	CAWNRGLNEKLFF	TGTGCCTGGAATAGGGGATTAAATGAAAAACTGTTTTTT
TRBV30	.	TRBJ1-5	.	CAWSPRMGLKRFRQPQHF	TGTGCCTGGAGTCCGAGGATGGGGCTAAAACGTTTTCGTCAGCCCCAGCATTTT
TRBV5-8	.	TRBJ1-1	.	CASTRRGRVEAFF	TGTGCCAGCACCCGGAGGGGGAGGGTTGAAGCTTTCTTT
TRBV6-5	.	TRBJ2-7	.	CASSSLGTGAYEQYF	TGTGCCAGCAGTTCCTTGGGGACGGGAGCCTACGAGCAGTACTTC
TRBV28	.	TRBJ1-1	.	CASSLWPRGTEAFF	TGTGCCAGCAGTTTATGGCCTCGGGGGACTGAAGCTTTCTTT
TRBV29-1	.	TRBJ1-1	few	CSGLTAMNTEAFF	TGCAGCGGCCTGACAGCGATGAACACTGAAGCTTTCTTT
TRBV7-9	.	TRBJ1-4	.	CASSRGWQVDEKLFF	TGTGCCAGCAGCCGAGGGTGGCAGGTCGATGAAAAACTGTTTTTT
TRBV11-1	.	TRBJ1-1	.	CASSLGQNTEAFF	TGTGCCAGCAGCTTGGGCCAGAACACTGAAGCTTTCTTT
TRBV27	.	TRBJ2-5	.	CASSFPAGAGVLETQYF	TGTGCCAGCAGTTTCCCCGCAGGGGCTGGCGTCCTAGAGACCCAGTACTTC
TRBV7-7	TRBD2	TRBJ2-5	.	CASSFAGVAGIETQYF	TGTGCTAGCAGCTTCGCCGGGGTAGCGGGAATAGAGACCCAGTACTTC
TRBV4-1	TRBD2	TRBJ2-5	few	CASSQVPGLAGETQYF	TGCGCCAGCAGCCAAGTACCGGGACTAGCGGGGGAGACCCAGTACTTC
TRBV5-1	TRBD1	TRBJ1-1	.	CASSLLVEGALGENTEAFF	TGCGCCAGCAGTCTTTTGGTGGAGGGGGCTCTTGGGGAGAACACTGAAGCTTTCTTT
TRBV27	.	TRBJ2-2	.	CASSRSGGAGELFF	TGTGCCAGCAGCCGGTCGGGGGGCGCCGGGGAGCTGTTTTTT
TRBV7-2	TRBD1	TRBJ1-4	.	CASSFGTGGYTEKLFF	TGTGCCAGCAGCTTCGGGACAGGCGGATATACTGAAAAACTGTTTTTT
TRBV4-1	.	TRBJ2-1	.	CASSQDGVDEQFF	TGCGCCAGCAGCCAAGACGGGGTGGATGAGCAGTTCTTC
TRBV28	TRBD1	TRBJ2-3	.	CASSPTGVQDTQYF	TGTGCCAGCAGCCCTACAGGGGTCCAAGATACGCAGTATTTT
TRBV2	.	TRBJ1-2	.	CASSEVRGLQGYTF	TGTGCCAGCAGTGAAGTCAGGGGCTTGCAGGGCTACACCTTC
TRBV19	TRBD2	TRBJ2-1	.	CASSNRPSGSNEQFF	TGTGCCAGTAGTAACCGCCCTAGCGGGAGCAATGAGCAGTTCTTC
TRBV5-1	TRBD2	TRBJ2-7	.	CASSRPSSGDPYEQYF	TGCGCCAGCAGCCGACCCTCTAGCGGAGATCCCTACGAGCAGTACTTC
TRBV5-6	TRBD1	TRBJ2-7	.	CASSLDRVGLGVLEQYF	TGTGCCAGCAGCCTGGACAGGGTCGGGTTGGGGGTATTGGAGCAGTACTTC
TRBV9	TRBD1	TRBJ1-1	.	CASSPRTGENTEAFF	TGTGCCAGCAGCCCGCGGACAGGGGAGAACACTGAAGCTTTCTTT
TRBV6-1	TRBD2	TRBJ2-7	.	CASRYSTSGSSEQYF	TGTGCCAGCAGGTATTCGACTAGCGGGAGTAGTGAGCAGTACTTC
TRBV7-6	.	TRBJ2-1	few	CASSLATTPNNEQFF	TGTGCCAGCAGCTTAGCGACGACTCCCAACAATGAGCAGTTCTTC
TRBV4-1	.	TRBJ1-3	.	CASSHGTITGNTIYF	TGCGCCAGCAGCCACGGGACAATTACTGGAAACACCATATATTTT
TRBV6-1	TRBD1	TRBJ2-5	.	CASRELQGEAINPTWQETQYF	TGTGCCAGCAGGGAACTACAGGGGGAGGCTATCAACCCTACGTGGCAAGAGACCCAGTACTTC
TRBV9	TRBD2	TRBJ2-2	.	CASSVGTSGKGELFF	TGTGCCAGCAGCGTTGGGACTAGTGGAAAGGGGGAGCTGTTTTTT
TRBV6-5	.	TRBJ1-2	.	CASSYSTGNYGYTF	TGTGCCAGCAGTTACTCGACCGGGAACTATGGCTACACCTTC
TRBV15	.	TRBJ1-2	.	CATSWSNGGSGYTF	TGTGCCACCAGCTGGAGCAATGGGGGCTCAGGCTACACCTTC
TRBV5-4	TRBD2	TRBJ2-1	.	CASWDWTSGGNEQFF	TGTGCCAGCTGGGACTGGACTAGCGGGGGCAATGAGCAGTTCTTC
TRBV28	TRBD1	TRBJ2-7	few	CASSPPPGQGAAEQYF	TGTGCCAGCAGCCCACCCCCGGGACAGGGGGCCGCCGAGCAGTACTTC